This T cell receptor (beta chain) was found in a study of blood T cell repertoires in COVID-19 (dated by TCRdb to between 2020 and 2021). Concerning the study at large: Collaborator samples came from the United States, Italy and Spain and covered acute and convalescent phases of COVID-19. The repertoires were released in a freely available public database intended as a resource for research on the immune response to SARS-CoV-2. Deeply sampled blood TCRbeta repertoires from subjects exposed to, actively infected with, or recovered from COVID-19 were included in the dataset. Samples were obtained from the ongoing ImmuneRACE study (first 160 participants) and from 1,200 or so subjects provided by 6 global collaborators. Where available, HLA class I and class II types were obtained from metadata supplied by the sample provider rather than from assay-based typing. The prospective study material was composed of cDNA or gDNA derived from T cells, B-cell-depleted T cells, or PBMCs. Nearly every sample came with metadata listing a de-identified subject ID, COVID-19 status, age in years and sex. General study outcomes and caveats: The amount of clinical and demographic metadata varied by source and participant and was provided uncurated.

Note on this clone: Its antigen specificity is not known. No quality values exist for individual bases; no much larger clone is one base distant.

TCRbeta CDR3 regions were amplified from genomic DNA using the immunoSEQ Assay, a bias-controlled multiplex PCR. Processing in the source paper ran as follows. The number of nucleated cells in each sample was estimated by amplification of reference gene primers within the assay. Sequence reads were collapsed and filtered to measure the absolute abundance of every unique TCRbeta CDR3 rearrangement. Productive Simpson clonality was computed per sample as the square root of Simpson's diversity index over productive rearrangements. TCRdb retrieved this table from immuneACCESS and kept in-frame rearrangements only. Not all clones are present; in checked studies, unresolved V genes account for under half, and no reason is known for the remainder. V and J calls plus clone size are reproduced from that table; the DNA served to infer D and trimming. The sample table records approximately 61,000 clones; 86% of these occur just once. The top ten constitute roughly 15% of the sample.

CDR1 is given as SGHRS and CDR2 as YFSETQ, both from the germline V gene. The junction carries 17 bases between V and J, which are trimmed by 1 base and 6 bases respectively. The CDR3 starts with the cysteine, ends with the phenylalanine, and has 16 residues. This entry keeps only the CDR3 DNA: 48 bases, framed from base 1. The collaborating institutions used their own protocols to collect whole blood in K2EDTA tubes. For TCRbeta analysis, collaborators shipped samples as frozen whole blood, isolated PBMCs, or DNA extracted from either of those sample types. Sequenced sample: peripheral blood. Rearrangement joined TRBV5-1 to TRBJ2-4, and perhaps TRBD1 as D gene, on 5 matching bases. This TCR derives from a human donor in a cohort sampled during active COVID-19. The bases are TGCGCCAGCAGCTTGTTCAGTGACAGTTCCTCAAACATTCAGTACTTC. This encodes CASSLFSDSSSNIQYF.